This T cell receptor (beta chain) was retrieved from a study of blood T cell repertoires in COVID-19. Background on the study: COVID-19 samples, acute and convalescent, were from the United States, Italy and Spain. PBMCs, B-cell-depleted T cells, or T cells provided the cDNA or gDNA that made up the material.

During active infection, Seattle patients enrolled and were then monitored through disease. The CDR3 has 16 residues. V gave up 0 bases and J gave up 7 bases; unmatched junction bases: 10. Germline V lookup: CDR1 SGHNT, CDR2 YYREEE (reference sequence). Original processing notes: Estimation of nucleated cell counts relied on the amplification of reference gene primers. TCRdb's copy holds only in-frame clones and misses some; the assay was immunoSEQ multiplex PCR. Clone size and V and J calls were adopted from that table, with D and trimming inferred from the DNA. This table has roughly 410,000 clones, over 75% appearing once.

This rearrangement joins TRBV5-4 to TRBJ2-5; 9 positions agree with TRBD2. This clonotype originated in an older woman with COVID-19, enrolled during active disease. Sequencing input: peripheral blood. The CDR3 is CASSLVSGGVGGTQYF. The CDR3 DNA reads as TGTGCCAGCAGCTTGGTTAGCGGGGGCGTCGGGGGGACCCAGTACTTC.